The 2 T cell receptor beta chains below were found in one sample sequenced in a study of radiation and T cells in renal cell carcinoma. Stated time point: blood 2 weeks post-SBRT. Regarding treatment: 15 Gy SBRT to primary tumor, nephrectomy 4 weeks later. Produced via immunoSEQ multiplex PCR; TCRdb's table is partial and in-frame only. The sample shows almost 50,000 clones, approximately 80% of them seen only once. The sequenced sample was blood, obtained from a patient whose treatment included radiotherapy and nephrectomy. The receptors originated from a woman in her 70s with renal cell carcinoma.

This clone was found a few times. The DNA for the CDR3 is TGTGCCAGCAGCGGAAGTAACGGGGAGCTGTTTTTT. This sequence encodes CASSGSNGELFF. V is TRBV5-6 and J is TRBJ2-2; unclear D gene. The V gene's germline CDR1 is SGHDT and CDR2 YYEEEE. The CDR3 extends over 12 amino acids. V was shortened by 4 bases and J by 7 bases, with 8 bases between the two germline ends.

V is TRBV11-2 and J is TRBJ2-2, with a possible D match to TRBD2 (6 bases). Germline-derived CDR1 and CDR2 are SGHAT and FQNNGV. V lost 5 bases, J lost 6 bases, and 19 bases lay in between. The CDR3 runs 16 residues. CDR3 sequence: CASSQTGERRAGELFF. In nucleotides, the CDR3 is TGTGCCAGCAGCCAAACGGGGGAACGAAGGGCCGGGGAGCTGTTTTTT.